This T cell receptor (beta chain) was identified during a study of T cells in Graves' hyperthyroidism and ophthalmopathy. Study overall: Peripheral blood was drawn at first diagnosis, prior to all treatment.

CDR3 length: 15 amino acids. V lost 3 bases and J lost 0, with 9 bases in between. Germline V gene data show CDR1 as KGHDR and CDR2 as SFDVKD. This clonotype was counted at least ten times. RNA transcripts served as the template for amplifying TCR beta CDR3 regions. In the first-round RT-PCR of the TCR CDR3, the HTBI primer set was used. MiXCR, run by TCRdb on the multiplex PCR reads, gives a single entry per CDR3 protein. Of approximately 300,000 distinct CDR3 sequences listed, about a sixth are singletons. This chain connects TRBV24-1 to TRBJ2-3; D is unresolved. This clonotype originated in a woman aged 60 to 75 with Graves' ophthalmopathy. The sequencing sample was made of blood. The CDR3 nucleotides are TGTGCCACCAGTGATAGGCGGCGAAGCACAGATACGCAGTATTTT. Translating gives CATSDRRRSTDTQYF.